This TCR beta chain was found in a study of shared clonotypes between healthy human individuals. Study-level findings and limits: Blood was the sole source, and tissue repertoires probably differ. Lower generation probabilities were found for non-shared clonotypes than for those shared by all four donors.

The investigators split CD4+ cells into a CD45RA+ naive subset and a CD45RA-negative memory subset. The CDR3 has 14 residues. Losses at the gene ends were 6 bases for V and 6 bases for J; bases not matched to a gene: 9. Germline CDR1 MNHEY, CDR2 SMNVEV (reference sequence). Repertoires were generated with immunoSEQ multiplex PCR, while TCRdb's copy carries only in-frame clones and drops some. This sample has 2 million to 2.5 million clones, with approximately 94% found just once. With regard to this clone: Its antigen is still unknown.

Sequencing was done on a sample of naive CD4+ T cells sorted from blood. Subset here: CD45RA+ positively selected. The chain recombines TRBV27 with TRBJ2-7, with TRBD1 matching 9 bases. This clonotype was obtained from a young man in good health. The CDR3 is CASRPWDRVGEQYF. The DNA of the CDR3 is TGTGCCAGCAGGCCCTGGGACAGGGTAGGCGAGCAGTACTTC.